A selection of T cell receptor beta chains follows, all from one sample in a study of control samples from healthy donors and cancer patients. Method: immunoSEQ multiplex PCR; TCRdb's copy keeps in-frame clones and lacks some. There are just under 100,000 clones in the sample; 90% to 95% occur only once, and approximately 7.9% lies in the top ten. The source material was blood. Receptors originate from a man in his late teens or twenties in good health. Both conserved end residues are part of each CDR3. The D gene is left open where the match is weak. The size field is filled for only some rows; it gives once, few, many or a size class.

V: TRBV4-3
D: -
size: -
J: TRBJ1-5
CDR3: CASSQDGGNQPQHF
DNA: TGCGCCAGCAGCCAAGACGGGGGCAATCAGCCCCAGCATTTT

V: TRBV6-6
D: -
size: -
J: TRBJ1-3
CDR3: CASRQGGSGNTIYF
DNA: TGTGCCAGCAGGCAAGGGGGCTCTGGAAACACCATATATTTT

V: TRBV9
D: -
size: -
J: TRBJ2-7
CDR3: CASSVTPTYEQYF
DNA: TGTGCCAGCAGCGTCACACCAACCTACGAGCAGTACTTC

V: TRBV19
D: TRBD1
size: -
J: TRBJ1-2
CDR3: CAILPTGQDKANYGYTF
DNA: TGTGCCATCTTGCCAACGGGACAGGATAAAGCTAACTATGGCTACACCTTC

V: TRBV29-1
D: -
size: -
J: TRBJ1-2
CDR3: CSALEFNRGNYGYTF
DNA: TGCAGCGCTCTGGAATTCAATCGGGGGAACTATGGCTACACCTTC

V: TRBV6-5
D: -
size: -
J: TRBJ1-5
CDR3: CASRISGGNQPQHF
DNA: TGTGCCAGCAGGATTAGTGGGGGAAATCAGCCCCAGCATTTT

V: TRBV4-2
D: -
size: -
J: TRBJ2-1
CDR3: CASSQERVDEQFF
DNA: TGTGCCAGCAGCCAAGAAAGGGTCGATGAGCAGTTCTTC

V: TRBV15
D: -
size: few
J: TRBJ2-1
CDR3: CATSRQGNSYNEQFF
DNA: TGTGCCACCAGCAGGCAGGGAAATTCCTACAATGAGCAGTTCTTC

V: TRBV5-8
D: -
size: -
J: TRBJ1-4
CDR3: CASSLAKTEDNEKLFF
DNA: TGTGCCAGCAGCTTAGCCAAGACCGAAGATAATGAAAAACTGTTTTTT

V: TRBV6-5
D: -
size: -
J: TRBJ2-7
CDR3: CASSYSGETFSYEQYF
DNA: TGTGCCAGCAGTTACTCGGGGGAGACCTTTTCTTACGAGCAGTACTTC

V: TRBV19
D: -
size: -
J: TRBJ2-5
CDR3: CASSPRSGRGETQYF
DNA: TGTGCCAGTAGTCCCAGGTCCGGACGAGGTGAGACCCAGTACTTC

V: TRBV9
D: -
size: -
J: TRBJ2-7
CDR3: CASSVGPSYEQYF
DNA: TGTGCCAGCAGCGTCGGGCCTTCCTACGAGCAGTACTTC

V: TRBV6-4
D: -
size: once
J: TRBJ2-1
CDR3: CASSEGPDSNREQFF
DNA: TGTGCCAGCAGTGAGGGGCCGGACAGTAATCGCGAGCAGTTCTTC

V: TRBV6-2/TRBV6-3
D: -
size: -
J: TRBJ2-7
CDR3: CASSYSSDGTAEQYF
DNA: TGTGCCAGCAGTTACTCGTCGGACGGGACGGCCGAGCAGTACTTC

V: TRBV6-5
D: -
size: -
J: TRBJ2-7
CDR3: CASSRLGAQYEQYF
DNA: TGTGCCAGCAGTCGACTTGGAGCGCAGTACGAGCAGTACTTC

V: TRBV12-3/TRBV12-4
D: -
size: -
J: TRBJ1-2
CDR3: CAIRSAQGYTF
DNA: TGTGCCATACGGAGCGCACAGGGCTACACCTTC

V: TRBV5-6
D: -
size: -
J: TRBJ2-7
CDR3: CASSIAGYEQYF
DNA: TGTGCCAGCAGCATAGCTGGGTACGAGCAGTACTTC

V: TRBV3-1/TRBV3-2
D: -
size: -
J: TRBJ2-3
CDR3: CASSQEDRMYTDTQYF
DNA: TGTGCCAGCAGCCAAGAAGACAGGATGTACACAGATACGCAGTATTTT

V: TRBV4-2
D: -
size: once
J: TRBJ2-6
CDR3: CASSQGSGSGANVLTF
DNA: TGTGCCAGCAGCCAAGGCTCGGGGTCTGGGGCCAACGTCCTGACTTTC

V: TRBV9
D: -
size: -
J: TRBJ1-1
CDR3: CASSVGEHTNTEAFF
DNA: TGTGCCAGCAGCGTAGGTGAACATACGAACACTGAAGCTTTCTTT

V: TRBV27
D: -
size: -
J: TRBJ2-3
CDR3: CASSRGSTDTQYF
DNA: TGTGCCAGCAGCCGCGGGAGCACAGATACGCAGTATTTT

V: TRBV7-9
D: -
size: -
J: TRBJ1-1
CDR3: CATHTALNTEAFF
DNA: TGTGCCACCCACACCGCCCTGAACACTGAAGCTTTCTTT

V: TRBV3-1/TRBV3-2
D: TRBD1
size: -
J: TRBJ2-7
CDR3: CASSPLGQGDYEQYF
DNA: TGTGCCAGCAGCCCTTTAGGACAGGGGGACTACGAGCAGTACTTC

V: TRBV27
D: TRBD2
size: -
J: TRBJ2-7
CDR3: CASSLGLAGRGEQYF
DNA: TGTGCCAGCAGTTTAGGTCTAGCGGGGCGCGGCGAGCAGTACTTC

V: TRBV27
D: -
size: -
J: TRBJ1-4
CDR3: CASSLAPNREKLFF
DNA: TGTGCCAGCAGTTTAGCCCCTAACAGGGAAAAACTGTTTTTT

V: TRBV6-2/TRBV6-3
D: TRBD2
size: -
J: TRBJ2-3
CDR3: CASSSGSGRGTDTQYF
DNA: TGTGCCAGCAGTTCAGGGTCCGGGAGGGGCACAGATACGCAGTATTTT

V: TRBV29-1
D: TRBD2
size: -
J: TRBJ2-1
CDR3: CSVLLAGEYGEQFF
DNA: TGCAGCGTTCTTCTAGCGGGAGAATATGGTGAGCAGTTCTTC

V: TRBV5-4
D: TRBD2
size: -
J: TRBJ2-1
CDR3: CASSSGTSGYNEQFF
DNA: TGTGCCAGCAGCTCCGGGACTAGCGGGTACAATGAGCAGTTCTTC

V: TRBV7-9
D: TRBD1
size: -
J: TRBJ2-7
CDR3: CASSRTGPLEVTYEQYF
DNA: TGTGCCAGCAGCCGGACAGGCCCTCTAGAAGTCACCTACGAGCAGTACTTC

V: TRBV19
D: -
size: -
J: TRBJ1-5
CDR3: CASSIVRGLGQPQHF
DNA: TGTGCCAGTAGTATAGTCCGGGGGCTCGGGCAGCCCCAGCATTTT

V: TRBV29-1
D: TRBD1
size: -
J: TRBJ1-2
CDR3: CSVEDQVTATGGRYGYTF
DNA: TGCAGCGTTGAAGATCAGGTTACGGCCACAGGGGGCCGGTATGGCTACACCTTC

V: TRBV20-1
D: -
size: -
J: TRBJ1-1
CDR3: CSASTGRAAGLNTEAFF
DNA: TGCAGTGCTAGTACAGGTCGCGCAGCAGGGTTGAACACTGAAGCTTTCTTT

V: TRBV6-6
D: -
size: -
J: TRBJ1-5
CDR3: CASSYRQGGLHF
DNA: TGTGCCAGCAGTTACCGGCAGGGAGGTCTGCATTTT

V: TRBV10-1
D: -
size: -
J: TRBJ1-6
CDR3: CAAPTSGGNSPLHF
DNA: TGCGCCGCCCCCACGTCCGGGGGCAATTCACCCCTCCACTTT

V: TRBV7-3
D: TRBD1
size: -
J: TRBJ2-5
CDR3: CASRDWDRGPETQYF
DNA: TGTGCCAGCAGGGATTGGGACAGGGGGCCCGAGACCCAGTACTTC

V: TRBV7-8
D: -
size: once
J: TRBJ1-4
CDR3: CASSLASSEKLFF
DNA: TGTGCCAGCAGCTTAGCTAGCTCTGAAAAACTGTTTTTT

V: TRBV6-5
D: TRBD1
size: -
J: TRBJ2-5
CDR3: CASSIDRGVQETQYF
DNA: TGTGCCAGCAGCATCGACAGGGGTGTTCAAGAGACCCAGTACTTC

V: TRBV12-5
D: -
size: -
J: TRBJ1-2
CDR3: CASQENWSYGYTF
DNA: TGTGCTAGCCAGGAAAACTGGAGCTATGGCTACACCTTC

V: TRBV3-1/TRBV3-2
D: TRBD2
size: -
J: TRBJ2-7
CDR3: CASSQSLADYEQYF
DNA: TGTGCCAGCAGCCAAAGCCTAGCGGACTACGAGCAGTACTTC

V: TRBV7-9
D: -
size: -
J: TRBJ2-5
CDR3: CASSLETATVAQYF
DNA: TGTGCCAGCAGCTTAGAGACAGCCACGGTGGCCCAGTACTTC

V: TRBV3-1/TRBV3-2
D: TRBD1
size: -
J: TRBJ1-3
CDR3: CASSQDYGTGRSGNTIYF
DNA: TGTGCCAGCAGCCAAGATTACGGGACAGGACGCTCTGGAAACACCATATATTTT

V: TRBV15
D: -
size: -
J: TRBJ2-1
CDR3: CATSRAAGTLYNEQFF
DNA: TGTGCCACCAGCAGAGCCGCAGGGACTCTCTACAATGAGCAGTTCTTC